The 31 T cell receptor beta chains in this list originate from one sample, sequenced in a study of CD8 T cells in Susac syndrome. The authors reverse transcribed roughly 0.5 to 1 ug RNA with random hexamers. TCRdb passed the immunoSEQ multiplex PCR reads through MiXCR, listing each CDR3 protein once. Of about 180,000 distinct CDR3 sequences in the sample, roughly 96% were seen once. Sequencing used CD8+ T cells from PBMCs. These receptors were collected from a human donor with multiple sclerosis.

The rearrangement links TRBV20-1 to TRBJ1-2; D unresolved. The CDR3 sequence is 13 residues long. V was clipped by 0 bases and J by 8 bases, with 13 bases between them. From germline, CDR1 is DFQATT and CDR2 SNEGSKA (reference sequence). The CDR3 sequence: CSARDNRGSGYTF. DNA for the CDR3: TGCAGTGCTAGAGATAATCGGGGAAGCGGCTACACCTTC.

This clonotype has only one observation. V and J are TRBV2 and TRBJ2-7; D perhaps matches TRBD2 (5 bases). The CDR3 consists of 14 residues. Germline assignment: CDR1 SNHLY and CDR2 FYNNEI. Trimming removed 3 bases from V and 7 bases from J, with 16 bases in between. CDR3 in DNA: TGTGCCAGCAGTGAGAGGTGGGGAGTAGGGGAGCAGTACTTC. This gives the protein CASSERWGVGEQYF.

The V gene is TRBV5-6, the J gene TRBJ2-1; 9 nucleotides align to TRBD2. CDR3 size: 15 residues. Germline V lookup: CDR1 SGHDT, CDR2 YYEEEE. V lost 0 bases to trimming and J lost 4 bases; unmatched junction nucleotides: 2. The CDR3 protein is CASSLGGRDYNEQFF. The CDR3 DNA sequence: TGTGCCAGCAGCTTGGGCGGGAGGGATTACAATGAGCAGTTCTTC.

The chain couples TRBV29-1 to TRBJ1-2, with TRBD1 identical over 7 bases. Germline V gives CDR1 SQVTM, CDR2 ANQGSEA. The CDR3 is 13 amino acids. Unmatched junction bases numbered 8, after V lost 7 bases and J lost 3 bases. DNA for the CDR3: TGCAGCGGCGGGACCACAGGGGACTATGGCTACACCTTC. Amino acid sequence: CSGGTTGDYGYTF.

The rearrangement uses TRBV9 and TRBJ2-1; 11 nucleotides match TRBD2. CDR1 SGDLS and CDR2 YYNGEE come from the germline V gene. With V trimmed by 0 bases and J by 5 bases, 1 base remained unmatched. The CDR3 is 15 residues long. This chain's CDR3 is CASSVGTSGHNEQFF. Here the CDR3 DNA reads TGTGCCAGCAGCGTAGGGACTAGCGGGCACAATGAGCAGTTCTTC. Together with reference TRBV9 and TRBJ2-1, the CDR3 gives the full variable domain: DSGVTQTPKHLITATGQRVTLRCSPRSGDLSVYWYQQSLDQGLQFLIQYYNGEERAKGNILERFSAQQFPDLHSELNLSSLELGDSALYFCASSVGTSGHNEQFFGPGTRLTVL.

This rearrangement joins TRBV9 to TRBJ2-2; the D call may be TRBD1 or TRBD2 (6 bases each). V gave up 0 bases and J gave up 4 bases, with 7 bases separating them. CDR3 size: 14 residues. The germline V gene encodes CDR1 SGDLS and CDR2 YYNGEE. The CDR3 nucleotides read TGTGCCAGCAGCGTAGGGGGGGCCACCGGGGAGCTGTTTTTT. Its translation: CASSVGGATGELFF.

The rearrangement joins TRBV6-1 to TRBJ2-5; tentatively, D is TRBD1 (6 bases). V gave up 2 bases and J gave up 2 bases, with 12 bases separating them. The CDR3 runs 15 residues. The germline V gene encodes CDR1 MNHNS and CDR2 SASEGT. The CDR3 DNA reads as TGTGCCAGCAGTGAATCTGACAGGAGACAAGAGACCCAGTACTTC. It specifies CASSESDRRQETQYF.

This CDR3 is CASSIQGARTEAFF. The CDR3, as DNA: TGTGCCAGCAGTATACAGGGGGCGCGGACTGAAGCTTTCTTT. The chain has TRBV11-2 and TRBJ1-1, with 9 bases lining up with TRBD1. This CDR3 is 14 amino acids long. Losses at the gene ends were 6 bases for V and 5 bases for J; bases not matched to a gene: 7. The V gene's germline CDR1 is SGHAT and CDR2 FQNNGV.

The rearrangement uses TRBV29-1 and TRBJ2-7; 10 bases are shared with TRBD1. The CDR3 has 12 amino acids. Germline V CDR1 and CDR2: SQVTM, ANQGSEA. Trimming removed 7 bases from V and 4 bases from J; junction bases left unmatched: 4. CDR3 loop: CSAGQGVYEQYF. The CDR3 nucleotides are TGCAGCGCTGGACAGGGGGTTTACGAGCAGTACTTC.

This chain joins TRBV10-3 and TRBJ1-4, with D tentatively TRBD1 (5 bases). The germline V gene encodes CDR1 ENHRY and CDR2 SYGVKD. This CDR3 has 15 residues. V was cut by 10 bases and J by 2 bases, with 17 bases left in between. This chain's CDR3 is CATAGASRTNEKLFF. DNA for the CDR3: TGTGCCACCGCCGGGGCCTCCAGGACTAATGAAAAACTGTTTTTT.

The gene calls are TRBV4-1 and TRBJ2-1, with D possibly matching TRBD2 (5 bases). V was cut by 1 base and J by 8 bases, with 15 bases left in between. The germline V gene has CDR1 MGHRA and CDR2 YSYEKL. The CDR3 totals 15 residues. CDR3 sequence: CASSQVPLRAHEQFF. CDR3 nucleotides: TGCGCCAGCAGCCAAGTCCCGTTGCGGGCACATGAGCAGTTCTTC.

The chain has TRBV28 and TRBJ2-6; the match to TRBD2 covers 11 bases. The CDR3 is 18 amino acids. Germline CDR1 MDHEN, CDR2 SYDVKM. With V trimmed by 1 base and J by 0 bases, 2 bases remained unmatched. CDR3 region: CASSLSTSGGSGANVLTF. The CDR3 DNA follows: TGTGCCAGCAGTTTATCAACTAGCGGGGGCTCTGGGGCCAACGTCCTGACTTTC.

The V call is TRBV29-1, the J call TRBJ2-7, with D perhaps TRBD1 or TRBD2 (5 bases each). The V end lost 2 bases, the J end lost 6 bases, and 14 bases lay between the germline ends. The CDR3 spans 13 residues. Germline loops: CDR1 SQVTM, CDR2 ANQGSEA. This chain's CDR3 is CSVESGGASEQYF. CDR3 bases: TGCAGCGTTGAATCTGGGGGTGCTTCCGAGCAGTACTTC.

The chain recombines TRBV20-1 with TRBJ2-5; D gene ambiguous. Germline V CDR1 and CDR2: DFQATT, SNEGSKA (reference sequence). Trimming removed 0 bases at V and 4 bases at J, with 9 bases between. CDR3 length: 13 residues. As DNA, the CDR3 is TGCAGTGCTAGAGATCCGACCGGAGAGACCCAGTACTTC. It specifies CSARDPTGETQYF.

The gene calls are TRBV28 and TRBJ2-5, with 11 nucleotides matching TRBD2. There are 15 residues in the CDR3. CDR1 and CDR2 (germline): MDHEN, SYDVKM. The V and J ends lost 1 base and 5 bases, in that order; junction bases with no gene match: 3. The DNA for the CDR3 is TGTGCCAGCAGTTTATTAGCGGGAGGGCGTGAGACCCAGTACTTC. Its protein is CASSLLAGGRETQYF.

This chain uses TRBV27 with TRBJ2-7; D gene unclear. Germline V CDR1 and CDR2: MNHEY, SMNVEV (reference sequence). V shed 3 bases and J shed 0 bases, with 6 bases lying between them. The CDR3 is 13 residues long. Here the CDR3 reads CASSFSSSYEQYF. The CDR3 DNA reads TGTGCCAGCAGTTTCTCAAGCTCCTACGAGCAGTACTTC.

The chain combines TRBV29-1 with TRBJ2-1; TRBD1 matches 11 bases. Per germline, CDR1 SQVTM and CDR2 ANQGSEA. The CDR3 totals 14 residues. V gave up 3 bases and J gave up 4 bases; unmatched junction bases: 2. The CDR3 loop is CSVDGTGGYNEQFF. In DNA form, the CDR3 reads TGCAGCGTTGATGGGACAGGGGGGTACAATGAGCAGTTCTTC.

The genes are TRBV18 and TRBJ2-3; no clear D gene. Germline V lookup: CDR1 KGHSH, CDR2 LQKENI. V was shortened by 0 bases and J by 5 bases, with 15 bases between the two germline ends. The CDR3 runs 16 residues. CDR3: CASSPPLLPPKDTQYF. CDR3 sequence (DNA): TGTGCCAGCTCACCACCGTTACTCCCTCCAAAAGATACGCAGTATTTT. Drawing the rest from reference TRBV18 and TRBJ2-3, the complete variable domain is NAGVMQNPRHLVRRRGQEARLRCSPMKGHSHVYWYRQLPEEGLKFMVYLQKENIIDESGMPKERFSAEFPKEGPSILRIQQVVRGDSAAYFCASSPPLLPPKDTQYFGPGTRLTVL.

The CDR3 DNA reads as TGTGCCAGCAGCTTAAAACCCCTACCACAAGGAGAGACCCAGTACTTC. Translated: CASSLKPLPQGETQYF. The chain joins TRBV7-9 to TRBJ2-5; D not certain. Germline CDR1 reads SEHNR; CDR2 reads FQNEAQ (reference sequence). The V end lost 2 bases, the J end lost 4 bases, and 17 bases lay between the germline ends. CDR3 length equals 16 residues.

The rearrangement links TRBV5-6 to TRBJ1-2; the D is unclear. V lost 4 bases and J lost 5, with 9 bases in between. The CDR3 covers 12 residues. Germline V gene lookup returns CDR1 SGHDT and CDR2 YYEEEE. The CDR3 here is CASSILRYGYTF. CDR3 DNA: TGTGCCAGCAGCATCCTACGGTATGGCTACACCTTC.

V usage is TRBV2 and J usage is TRBJ2-2, with a weak D call TRBD2 (6 bases). V lost 4 bases and J 6 bases, leaving 12 bases between the germline ends. The CDR3 sequence is 14 residues long. Germline-derived CDR1 and CDR2 are SNHLY and FYNNEI. CDR3 region: CASSAGLGAGELFF. CDR3 in DNA: TGTGCCAGCAGTGCGGGACTGGGGGCCGGGGAGCTGTTTTTT.

About this clonotype: One end of the junction does not line up with germline, which may come from a read error. The V call is TRBV7-7, the J call TRBJ2-5; D ambiguous. Germline V CDR1 and CDR2: SSHAT, FNYEAQ (reference sequence). There are 14 residues in the CDR3. In nucleotides, the CDR3 is TGTGCTAGCAGTTCAAGGCGATTCCAAGAGACCCAGTACTTC. Translated, it gives CASSSRRFQETQYF.

The chain employs TRBV29-1 and TRBJ2-7; TRBD1 is a possible D gene (6 bases). Germline V CDR1 and CDR2: SQVTM, ANQGSEA. V was shortened by 6 bases and J by 6 bases, with 21 bases between the two germline ends. The CDR3 covers 14 residues. This CDR3 is CSVVGGQRSGEQYF. The CDR3 DNA is TGCAGCGTAGTAGGTGGACAGCGGAGTGGCGAGCAGTACTTC.

This chain joins TRBV13 and TRBJ1-5; 7 nucleotides agree with TRBD1. The length of the CDR3 is 18 residues. In germline, CDR1 is PRHDT, CDR2 FYEKMQ (reference sequence). J lost 3 bases, V lost 5 bases, and 16 bases had no gene match. The CDR3 bases are TGTGCCAGCAGCCAAGGTGGGACAGCTGACCCGACCAATCAGCCCCAGCATTTT. The encoded protein is CASSQGGTADPTNQPQHF.

This chain connects TRBV28 to TRBJ2-5, with D tentatively TRBD1 (6 bases). Deletions cut 7 bases from V and 5 bases from J, with 20 bases between. The germline CDR1 and CDR2 sequences are MDHEN and SYDVKM. The CDR3 loop spans 15 amino acids. The CDR3 DNA reads TGTGCCAGCACCCTAGGGGCGTCAAGGGGGGAGACCCAGTACTTC. Translating gives CASTLGASRGETQYF.

The chain recombines TRBV5-4 with TRBJ1-2; no reliable D call. The CDR3 has 14 residues. V was cut by 3 bases and J by 0 bases, with 9 bases left in between. CDR1 SGHNT and CDR2 YYREEE come from the germline V gene (reference sequence). CDR3 amino acids: CASSSGGSNYGYTF. CDR3 DNA: TGTGCCAGCAGCTCGGGCGGCTCTAACTATGGCTACACCTTC.

The V and J genes are TRBV27 and TRBJ2-1; D is unresolved. The germline V and J ends were trimmed by 3 bases and 2 bases, with 8 bases remaining between them. The CDR3 totals 14 residues. Germline V lookup: CDR1 MNHEY, CDR2 SMNVEV (reference sequence). This CDR3 is CASSLVGTYNEQFF. DNA of the CDR3: TGTGCCAGCAGTTTGGTGGGAACCTACAATGAGCAGTTCTTC.

V gene TRBV2 combines with J gene TRBJ2-5; D is undetermined. The CDR3 has 17 residues. Trimming stripped 3 bases from V and 0 bases from J, with 17 bases between. Per germline, CDR1 SNHLY and CDR2 FYNNEI. The DNA of the CDR3 is TGTGCCAGCAGTGAGCTCCCACCCCGGGCGGACCAAGAGACCCAGTACTTC. As protein: CASSELPPRADQETQYF.

This chain joins TRBV21-1 and TRBJ2-7; TRBD1 is the table's D call, not checked against the DNA. TRBV21-1 has pseudogene status. The CDR3 consists of 15 residues. CDR3 sequence (DNA): TGTGCCAGCAGCAAACGGGACAGACCTTTCTACGAGCAGTACTTC. It encodes CASSKRDRPFYEQYF.

This chain connects TRBV3-1 to TRBJ1-2; D might be TRBD1 (5 bases). Trimming took 0 bases from V and 7 from J, leaving 9 bases between them. The germline gives CDR1 LGHDT, CDR2 YNNKEL (reference sequence). This CDR3 is built from 13 residues. The CDR3 DNA reads TGTGCCAGCAGCCAAGAAGGGGCCGGTGGCTACACCTTC. Translating it yields CASSQEGAGGYTF. The variable domain in full, completed from reference TRBV3-1 and TRBJ1-2, reads DTAVSQTPKYLVTQMGNDKSIKCEQNLGHDTMYWYKQDSKKFLKIMFSYNNKELIINETVPNRFSPKSPDKAHLNLHINSLELGDSAVYFCASSQEGAGGYTFGSGTRLTVV.

The chain combines TRBV20-1 with TRBJ2-7, with 8 nucleotides matching TRBD2. J was trimmed by 3 bases and V by 0 bases; bases with no gene match: 4. Germline V lookup: CDR1 DFQATT, CDR2 SNEGSKA (reference sequence). The CDR3 consists of 14 residues. CDR3 DNA sequence: TGCAGTGCTAGAGAGTCTAGCGGGTTCTACGAGCAGTACTTC. Translated: CSARESSGFYEQYF.